The clone carrying this TCR beta chain has only a few counts. The CDR3 has 15 amino acids. Germline CDR1 reads DFQATT; CDR2 reads SNEGSKA (reference sequence). V dropped 1 base and J dropped 0; count of bases not matched to a gene: 2. This specimen belongs to a study of early T cells in non-severe SARS-CoV-2 infection. Whole-study context: Chains from this unsorted whole-blood bulk RNA could not be paired.

Unique molecular identifiers were affixed to single, distinct cDNA molecules. Each CDR3 protein is one row after TCRdb ran MiXCR on the 5' RACE reads. This table holds 55,000 to 70,000 distinct CDR3 sequences, around 12% found once. The receptor was isolated from an adult who was a healthcare worker with PCR-confirmed SARS-CoV-2 infection or an uninfected control (not recorded which). This chain connects TRBV20-1 to TRBJ2-5; 10 bases agree with TRBD1. Sequences were obtained from whole blood. The CDR3 here is CSARAGTGDQETQYF. DNA for the CDR3: TGCAGTGCTAGAGCTGGGACAGGGGACCAAGAGACCCAGTACTTC.